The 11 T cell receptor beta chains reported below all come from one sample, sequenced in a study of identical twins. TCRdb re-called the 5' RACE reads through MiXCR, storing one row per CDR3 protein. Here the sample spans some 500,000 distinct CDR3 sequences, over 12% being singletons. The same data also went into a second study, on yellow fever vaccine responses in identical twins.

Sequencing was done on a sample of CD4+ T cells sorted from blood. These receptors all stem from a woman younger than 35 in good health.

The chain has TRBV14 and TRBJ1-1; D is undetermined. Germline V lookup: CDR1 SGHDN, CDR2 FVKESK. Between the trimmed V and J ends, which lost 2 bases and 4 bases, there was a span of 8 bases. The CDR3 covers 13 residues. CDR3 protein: CASSQTAGTEAFF. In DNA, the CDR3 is TGTGCCAGCAGCCAAACAGCCGGCACTGAAGCTTTCTTT.

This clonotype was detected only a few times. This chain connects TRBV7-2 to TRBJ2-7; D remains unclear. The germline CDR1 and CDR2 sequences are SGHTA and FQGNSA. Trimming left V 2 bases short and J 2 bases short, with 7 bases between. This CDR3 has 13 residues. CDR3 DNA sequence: TGTGCCAGCAGCTTAATCGCGGCCTACGAGCAGTACTTC. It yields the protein CASSLIAAYEQYF. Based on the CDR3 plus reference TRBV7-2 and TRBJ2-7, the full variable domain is GAGVSQSPSNKVTEKGKDVELRCDPISGHTALYWYRQSLGQGLEFLIYFQGNSAPDKSGLPSDRFSAERTGGSVSTLTIQRTQQEDSAVYLCASSLIAAYEQYFGPGTRLTVT.

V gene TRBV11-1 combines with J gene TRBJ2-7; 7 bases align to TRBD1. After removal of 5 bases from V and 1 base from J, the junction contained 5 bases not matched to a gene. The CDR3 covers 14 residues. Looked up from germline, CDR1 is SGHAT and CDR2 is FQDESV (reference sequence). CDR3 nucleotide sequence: TGTGCCAGCAGCACACAGGGGTCATCCTACGAGCAGTACTTC. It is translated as CASSTQGSSYEQYF.

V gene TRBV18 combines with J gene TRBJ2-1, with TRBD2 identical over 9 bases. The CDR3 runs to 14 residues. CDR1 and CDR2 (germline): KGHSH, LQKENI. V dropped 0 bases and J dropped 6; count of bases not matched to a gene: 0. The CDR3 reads CASSPPTSGNEQFF. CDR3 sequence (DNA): TGTGCCAGCTCACCACCGACTAGCGGCAATGAGCAGTTCTTC. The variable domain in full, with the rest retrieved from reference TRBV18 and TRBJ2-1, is NAGVMQNPRHLVRRRGQEARLRCSPMKGHSHVYWYRQLPEEGLKFMVYLQKENIIDESGMPKERFSAEFPKEGPSILRIQQVVRGDSAAYFCASSPPTSGNEQFFGPGTRLTVL.

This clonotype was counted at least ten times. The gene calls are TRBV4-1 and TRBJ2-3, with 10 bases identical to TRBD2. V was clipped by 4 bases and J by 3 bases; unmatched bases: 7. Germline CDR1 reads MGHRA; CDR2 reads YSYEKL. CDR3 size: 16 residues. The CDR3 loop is CASSRGASGSTDTQYF. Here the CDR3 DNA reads TGCGCCAGCAGCCGGGGGGCTAGCGGGAGTACAGATACGCAGTATTTT.

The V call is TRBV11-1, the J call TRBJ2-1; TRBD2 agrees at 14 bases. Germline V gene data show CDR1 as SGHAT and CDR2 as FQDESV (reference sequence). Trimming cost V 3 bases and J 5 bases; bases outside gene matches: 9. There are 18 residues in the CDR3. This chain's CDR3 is CASSFGTSGSPSDNEQFF. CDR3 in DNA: TGTGCCAGCAGCTTCGGGACTAGCGGGAGTCCGTCCGACAATGAGCAGTTCTTC.

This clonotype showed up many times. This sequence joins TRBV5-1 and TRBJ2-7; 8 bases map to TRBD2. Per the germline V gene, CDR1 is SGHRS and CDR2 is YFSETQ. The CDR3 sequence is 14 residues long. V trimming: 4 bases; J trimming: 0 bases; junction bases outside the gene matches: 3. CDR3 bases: TGCGCCAGCAGCAGCGGGGGCAGCTCCTACGAGCAGTACTTC. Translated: CASSSGGSSYEQYF.

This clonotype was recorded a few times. CDR3 sequence reads: CASSTGQGHTEAFF. CDR3 nucleotides: TGCGCCAGCAGCACGGGACAGGGCCACACTGAAGCTTTCTTT. The chain links TRBV5-1 to TRBJ1-1, with 9 bases identical to TRBD1. Germline V lookup: CDR1 SGHRS, CDR2 YFSETQ. This CDR3 comprises 14 residues. V was clipped by 4 bases and J by 3 bases; unmatched bases: 4.

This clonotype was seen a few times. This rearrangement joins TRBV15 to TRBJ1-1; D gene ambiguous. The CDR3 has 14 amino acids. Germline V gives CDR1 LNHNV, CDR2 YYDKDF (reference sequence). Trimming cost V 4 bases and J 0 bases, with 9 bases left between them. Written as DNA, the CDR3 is TGTGCCACCAGCATGGTCGCACTGAACACTGAAGCTTTCTTT. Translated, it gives CATSMVALNTEAFF.

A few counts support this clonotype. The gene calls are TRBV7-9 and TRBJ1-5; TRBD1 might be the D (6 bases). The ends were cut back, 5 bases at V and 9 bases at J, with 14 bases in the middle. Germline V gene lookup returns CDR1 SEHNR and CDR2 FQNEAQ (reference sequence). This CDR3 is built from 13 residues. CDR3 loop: CASSRQGIGPQHF. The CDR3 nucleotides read TGTGCCAGCAGCCGCCAGGGGATTGGGCCCCAGCATTTT.

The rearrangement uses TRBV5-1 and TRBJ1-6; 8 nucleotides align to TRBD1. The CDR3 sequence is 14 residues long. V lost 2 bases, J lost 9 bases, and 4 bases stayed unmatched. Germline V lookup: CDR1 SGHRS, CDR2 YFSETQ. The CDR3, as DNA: TGCGCCAGCAGCTTCGGACAGGGATGTTCACCCCTCCACTTT. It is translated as CASSFGQGCSPLHF.